The 18 T cell receptor beta chains below come from one sample, sequenced in a study of blood T cell repertoires in COVID-19. Profiled with immunoSEQ multiplex PCR; TCRdb holds only in-frame clones, not every one. The repertoire holds 150,000 or so clones, with approximately 79% as singletons. The sequencing input was peripheral blood. The receptors were gathered from a woman in her fifties or sixties with COVID-19, enrolled during active disease.

CDR3 residues: CASSQDVGGAETQYF. For the CDR3, the DNA is TGTGCCAGCAGCCAAGATGTCGGGGGGGCAGAGACCCAGTACTTC. The chain employs TRBV4-2 and TRBJ2-5; 8 positions match TRBD2. V was pared by 0 bases and J by 4 bases, with 4 bases of the junction left unmatched. Germline V gives CDR1 LGHNA, CDR2 YNFKEQ. The CDR3 consists of 15 residues.

The gene calls are TRBV11-3 and TRBJ1-1, with D tentatively TRBD1 (5 bases). Germline V lookup: CDR1 SGHNT, CDR2 YENEEA. The length of the CDR3 is 15 residues. V lost 4 bases and J 4 bases, leaving 16 bases between the germline ends. CDR3 residues: CASSSTGQGGTEAFF. The CDR3 DNA reads as TGTGCCAGCAGCTCTACCGGGCAGGGAGGCACTGAAGCTTTCTTT.

This clone was seen just once. The chain uses TRBV7-9 and TRBJ1-1; tentative D call: TRBD1 (6 bases). V shed 5 bases and J shed 3 bases, with 16 bases lying between them. Per germline, CDR1 SEHNR and CDR2 FQNEAQ (reference sequence). The CDR3 covers 15 residues. CDR3 region: CASSALVGGDTEAFF. In nucleotides, the CDR3 is TGTGCCAGCAGCGCCTTGGTAGGGGGGGACACTGAAGCTTTCTTT.

Only a few counts were recorded for this clone. The CDR3 sequence is CSVSRGLNTEAFF. As DNA, the CDR3 is TGCAGCGTTTCGCGGGGCCTGAACACTGAAGCTTTCTTT. This chain uses TRBV29-1 with TRBJ1-1, with D possibly being TRBD1 (5 bases). Germline V gene sequence: CDR1 SQVTM, CDR2 ANQGSEA. V was shortened by 5 bases and J by 0 bases, with 10 bases between the two germline ends. CDR3 length: 13 residues. The whole variable domain, remainder taken from reference TRBV29-1 and TRBJ1-1, is SAVISQKPSRDICQRGTSLTIQCQVDSQVTMMFWYRQQPGQSLTLIATANQGSEATYESGFVIDKFPISRPNLTFSTLTVSNMSPEDSSIYLCSVSRGLNTEAFFGQGTRLTVV.

This clone was seen just once. The genes are TRBV5-1 and TRBJ1-1; no reliable D call. Trimming stripped 1 base from V and 0 bases from J, with 10 bases between. Germline V lookup: CDR1 SGHRS, CDR2 YFSETQ. This CDR3 is 15 amino acids long. The CDR3 region is CASSLTYSMNTEAFF. The DNA of the CDR3 is TGCGCCAGCAGCTTGACGTACAGCATGAACACTGAAGCTTTCTTT.

The chain carries TRBV29-1 and TRBJ1-2, with 8 bases fitting TRBD1. Trimming removed 6 bases from V and 2 bases from J; junction bases left unmatched: 5. Germline CDR1 reads SQVTM; CDR2 reads ANQGSEA. CDR3 length: 13 amino acids. CDR3 region: CSVTGESNYGYTF. Here the CDR3 DNA reads TGCAGCGTGACAGGGGAGTCAAACTATGGCTACACCTTC.

The chain carries TRBV10-3 and TRBJ2-2; TRBD2 agrees at 8 bases. The CDR3 has 16 residues. J was trimmed by 4 bases and V by 6 bases; bases with no gene match: 10. The germline V gene has CDR1 ENHRY and CDR2 SYGVKD. The DNA for the CDR3 is TGTGCCATCAGCCAACCGCCCGGGACTAGCACCGGGGAGCTGTTTTTT. Amino acids: CAISQPPGTSTGELFF.

The chain uses TRBV7-8 and TRBJ1-4; D is perhaps TRBD1 (5 bases). The CDR3 is made up of 14 amino acids. V lost 3 bases and J 4 bases, leaving 9 bases between the germline ends. Germline values: CDR1 SGHVS, CDR2 FQNEAQ. CDR3 DNA sequence: TGTGCCAGCAGCTTGACAGTTTATAATGAAAAACTGTTTTTT. Protein: CASSLTVYNEKLFF. Full variable domain (rest looked up from reference TRBV7-8 and TRBJ1-4): GAGVSQSPRYKVAKRGQDVALRCDPISGHVSLFWYQQALGQGPEFLTYFQNEAQLDKSGLPSDRFFAERPEGSVSTLKIQRTQQEDSAVYLCASSLTVYNEKLFFGSGTQLSVL.

The chain carries TRBV19 and TRBJ2-7; 12 bases agree with TRBD1. The CDR3 length is 14 residues. Germline V gives CDR1 LNHDA, CDR2 SQIVND (reference sequence). Unmatched junction bases numbered 3, after V lost 3 bases and J lost 6 bases. CDR3 in amino acids: CASSIPGQGAEQYF. In DNA form, the CDR3 reads TGTGCCAGTAGTATCCCGGGACAGGGGGCCGAGCAGTACTTC. The full variable domain, completed using reference TRBV19 and TRBJ2-7, is DGGITQSPKYLFRKEGQNVTLSCEQNLNHDAMYWYRQDPGQGLRLIYYSQIVNDFQKGDIAEGYSVSREKKESFPLTVTSAQKNPTAFYLCASSIPGQGAEQYFGPGTRLTVT.

This clone came up once. The chain uses TRBV2 and TRBJ2-7; D perhaps matches TRBD2 (5 bases). The J call may be faulty, since TRBJ2-1 better matches the DNA end. The CDR3 has 13 residues. Germline CDR1 reads SNHLY; CDR2 reads FYNNEI. CDR3 DNA sequence: TGTGCCAGCAGGCTAGCTGGGTACAATGAGCAGTTCTTC. Encoded protein: CASRLAGYNEQFF.

The CDR3 reads CASSSGLAAPSSTDTQYF. CDR3 DNA sequence: TGCGCCAGCAGCTCCGGACTAGCGGCGCCTTCTAGCACAGATACGCAGTATTTT. This chain joins TRBV5-1 and TRBJ2-3; TRBD2 matches at 10 bases. The CDR3 has 18 amino acids. The V gene end was trimmed by 3 bases and the J gene end by 0 bases; junction bases not matched to a gene: 10. Looked up from germline, CDR1 is SGHRS and CDR2 is YFSETQ.

The V and J genes are TRBV6-5 and TRBJ1-6; tentative D call: TRBD1 (5 bases). The germline CDR1 and CDR2 sequences are MNHEY and SVGAGI. The V and J ends lost 6 bases and 6 bases respectively, with 12 bases between them. There are 14 residues in the CDR3. In nucleotides, the CDR3 is TGTGCCAGCAGGACGGGACTTCCTAATTCACCCCTCCACTTT. This codes for CASRTGLPNSPLHF.

V usage is TRBV28 and J usage is TRBJ2-5; TRBD1 matches 9 bases. The CDR3 spans 16 residues. The V gene end was trimmed by 3 bases and the J gene end by 2 bases; junction bases not matched to a gene: 7. CDR1 is MDHEN and CDR2 is SYDVKM in the germline V gene. The CDR3 nucleotides read TGTGCCAGCAGTTTGCCCGGGACAGGGATACAAGAGACCCAGTACTTC. It codes for CASSLPGTGIQETQYF. Based on the CDR3 plus reference TRBV28 and TRBJ2-5, the full variable domain is DVKVTQSSRYLVKRTGEKVFLECVQDMDHENMFWYRQDPGLGLRLIYFSYDVKMKEKGDIPEGYSVSREKKERFSLILESASTNQTSMYLCASSLPGTGIQETQYFGPGTRLLVL.

Concerning this clone itself: Other nucleotide sequences from this sample produce the same CDR3. The chain is built from TRBV15 and TRBJ2-7, with 10 bases matching TRBD1. The germline V gene has CDR1 LNHNV and CDR2 YYDKDF (reference sequence). V shed 5 bases, J shed 3 bases, and the junction held 1 base outside the gene matches. The CDR3 spans 13 residues. CDR3 sequence reads: CATSRDRGYEQYF. CDR3 DNA sequence: TGTGCCACCAGCCGGGACAGGGGCTACGAGCAGTACTTC.

This clone was recorded only once. The gene calls are TRBV4-1 and TRBJ2-3, with TRBD2 matching over 7 bases. CDR1 is MGHRA, CDR2 YSYEKL, per germline. This CDR3 has 16 amino acids. The V segment lost 3 bases and the J segment 2 bases; nucleotides outside the gene matches: 8. This CDR3 reads CASSQKDGRYTDTQYF. The CDR3 coding sequence is TGCGCCAGCAGCCAGAAAGACGGGAGGTACACAGATACGCAGTATTTT.

J is TRBJ2-5 and V is TRBV7-9, with D possibly being TRBD2 (6 bases). CDR3 size: 13 residues. The V end lost 5 bases, the J end lost 5 bases, and 12 bases lay between the germline ends. Germline CDR1 and CDR2: SEHNR and FQNEAQ (reference sequence). The CDR3 region has the DNA TGTGCCAGCAGCCCCCCGGCGGGGGAGACCCAGTACTTC. This translates into CASSPPAGETQYF.

The chain is built from TRBV5-1 and TRBJ1-1; possibly TRBD1 for D (5 bases). V gave up 4 bases and J gave up 1 base, with 11 bases separating them. In germline, CDR1 is SGHRS, CDR2 YFSETQ. The CDR3 contains 14 residues. In DNA form, the CDR3 reads TGCGCCAGCAGCATAGGGGTTTCGAACACTGAAGCTTTCTTT. This encodes CASSIGVSNTEAFF. Together with reference TRBV5-1 and TRBJ1-1, the CDR3 gives the full variable domain: KAGVTQTPRYLIKTRGQQVTLSCSPISGHRSVSWYQQTPGQGLQFLFEYFSETQRNKGNFPGRFSGRQFSNSRSEMNVSTLELGDSALYLCASSIGVSNTEAFFGQGTRLTVV.

This chain connects TRBV28 to TRBJ2-1; D ambiguous. Germline V lookup: CDR1 MDHEN, CDR2 SYDVKM. CDR3 size: 15 residues. Trimming removed 6 bases from V and 8 bases from J, with 20 bases in between. The CDR3 spells CASSHRMSMRDEQFF. The CDR3 DNA reads as TGTGCCAGCAGCCATAGAATGTCGATGCGCGATGAGCAGTTCTTC.